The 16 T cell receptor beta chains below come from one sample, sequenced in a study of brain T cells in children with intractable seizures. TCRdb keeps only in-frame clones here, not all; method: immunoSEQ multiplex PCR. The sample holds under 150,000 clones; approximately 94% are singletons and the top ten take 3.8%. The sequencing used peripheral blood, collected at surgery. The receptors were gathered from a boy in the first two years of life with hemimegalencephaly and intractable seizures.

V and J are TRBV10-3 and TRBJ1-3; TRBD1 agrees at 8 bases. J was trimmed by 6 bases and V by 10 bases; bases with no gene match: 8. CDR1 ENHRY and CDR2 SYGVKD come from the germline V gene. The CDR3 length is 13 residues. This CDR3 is CASQGAMTNTIYF. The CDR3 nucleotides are TGTGCCAGCCAGGGGGCGATGACAAACACCATATATTTT.

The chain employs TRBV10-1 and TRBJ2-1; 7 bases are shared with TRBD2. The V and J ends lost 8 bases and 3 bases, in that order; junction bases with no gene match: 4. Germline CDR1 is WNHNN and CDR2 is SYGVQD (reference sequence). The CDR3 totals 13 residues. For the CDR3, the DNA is TGCGCCAGCCAAGGACTAGACTACAATGAGCAGTTCTTC. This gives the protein CASQGLDYNEQFF.

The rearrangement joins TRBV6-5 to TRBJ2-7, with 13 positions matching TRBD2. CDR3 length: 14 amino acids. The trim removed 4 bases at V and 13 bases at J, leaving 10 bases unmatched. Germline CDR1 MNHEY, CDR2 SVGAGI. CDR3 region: CASSFTRTSGGLYF. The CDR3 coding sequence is TGTGCCAGCAGTTTTACCCGGACTAGCGGGGGATTATACTTC.

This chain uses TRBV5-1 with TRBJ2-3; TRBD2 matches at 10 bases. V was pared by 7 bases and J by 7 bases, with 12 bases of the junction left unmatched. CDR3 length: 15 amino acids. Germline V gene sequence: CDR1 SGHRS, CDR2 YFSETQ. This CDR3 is CASGPVAGGPYTQYF. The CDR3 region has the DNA TGCGCCAGCGGGCCTGTAGCGGGAGGTCCGTATACGCAGTATTTT.

CDR3 DNA sequence: TGTGCCAGCAGCCAAAGCAGGTACAACTATGGCTACACCTTC. Encoded protein: CASSQSRYNYGYTF. The V call is TRBV14, the J call TRBJ1-2; no reliable D call. The CDR3 has 14 amino acids. V gave up 2 bases and J gave up 2 bases, with 9 bases separating them. Looked up from germline, CDR1 is SGHDN and CDR2 is FVKESK.

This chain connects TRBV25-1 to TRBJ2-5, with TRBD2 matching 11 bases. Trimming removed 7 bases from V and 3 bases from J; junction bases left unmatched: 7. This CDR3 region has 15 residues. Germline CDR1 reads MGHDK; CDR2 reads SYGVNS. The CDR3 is CASIMLAGGKETQYF. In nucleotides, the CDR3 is TGTGCCAGCATCATGCTAGCGGGAGGCAAAGAGACCCAGTACTTC.

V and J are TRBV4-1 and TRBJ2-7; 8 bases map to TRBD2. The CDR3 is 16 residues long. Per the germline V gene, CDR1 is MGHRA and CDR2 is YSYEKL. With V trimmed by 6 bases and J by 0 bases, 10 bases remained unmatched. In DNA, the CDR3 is TGCGCCAGCAGTTTTACATTCGGGGGGGCCTCCTACGAGCAGTACTTC. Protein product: CASSFTFGGASYEQYF.

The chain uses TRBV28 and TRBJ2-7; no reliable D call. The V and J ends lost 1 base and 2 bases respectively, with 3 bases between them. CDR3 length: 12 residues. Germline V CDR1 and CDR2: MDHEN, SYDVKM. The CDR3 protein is CASSLSAYEQYF. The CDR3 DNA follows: TGTGCCAGCAGTTTATCAGCCTACGAGCAGTACTTC.

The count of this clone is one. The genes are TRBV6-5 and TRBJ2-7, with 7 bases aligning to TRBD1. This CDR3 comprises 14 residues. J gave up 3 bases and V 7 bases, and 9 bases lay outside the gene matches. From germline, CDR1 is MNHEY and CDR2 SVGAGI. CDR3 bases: TGTGCCAGCACTACTGGACAGGCTAACTACGAGCAGTACTTC. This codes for CASTTGQANYEQYF.

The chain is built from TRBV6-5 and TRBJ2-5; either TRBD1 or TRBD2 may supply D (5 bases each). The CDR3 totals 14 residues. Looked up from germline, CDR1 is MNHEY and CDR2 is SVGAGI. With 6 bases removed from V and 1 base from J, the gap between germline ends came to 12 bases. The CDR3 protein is CASRGVGSQETQYF. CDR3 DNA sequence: TGTGCCAGCAGGGGGGTTGGCAGCCAAGAGACCCAGTACTTC.

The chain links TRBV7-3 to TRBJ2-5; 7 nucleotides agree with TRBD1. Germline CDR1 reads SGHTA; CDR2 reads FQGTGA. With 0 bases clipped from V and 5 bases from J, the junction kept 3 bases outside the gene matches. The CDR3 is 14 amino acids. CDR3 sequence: CASSLTGGAETQYF. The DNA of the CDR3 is TGTGCCAGCAGCTTAACAGGGGGCGCCGAGACCCAGTACTTC.

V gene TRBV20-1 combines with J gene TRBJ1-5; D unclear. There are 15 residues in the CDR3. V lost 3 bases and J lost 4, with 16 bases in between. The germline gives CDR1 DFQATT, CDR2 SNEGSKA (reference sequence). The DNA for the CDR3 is TGCAGTGCTAGTCCTAGGACGGGTGGGAATCAGCCCCAGCATTTT. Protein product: CSASPRTGGNQPQHF.

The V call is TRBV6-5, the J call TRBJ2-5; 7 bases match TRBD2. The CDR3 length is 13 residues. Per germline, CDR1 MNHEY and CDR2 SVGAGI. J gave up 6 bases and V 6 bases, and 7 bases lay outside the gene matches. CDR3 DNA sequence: TGTGCCAGCAGGGGGGACTATCGGCAGACCCAGTACTTC. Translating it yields CASRGDYRQTQYF.

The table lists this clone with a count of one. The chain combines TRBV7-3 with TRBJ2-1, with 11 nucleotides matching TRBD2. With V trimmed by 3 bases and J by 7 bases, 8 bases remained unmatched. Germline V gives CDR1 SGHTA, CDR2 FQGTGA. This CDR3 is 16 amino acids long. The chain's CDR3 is CASSFPGLAELNEQFF. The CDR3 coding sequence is TGTGCCAGCAGCTTCCCGGGACTAGCGGAATTAAATGAGCAGTTCTTC.

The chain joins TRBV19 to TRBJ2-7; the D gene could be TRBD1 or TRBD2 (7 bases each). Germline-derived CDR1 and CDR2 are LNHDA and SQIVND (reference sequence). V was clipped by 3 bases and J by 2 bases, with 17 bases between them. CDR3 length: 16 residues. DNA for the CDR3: TGTGCCAGTAGTATCGCAGGGGGGGGGCCTCCCTACGAGCAGTACTTC. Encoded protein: CASSIAGGGPPYEQYF. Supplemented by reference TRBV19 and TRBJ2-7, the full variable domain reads DGGITQSPKYLFRKEGQNVTLSCEQNLNHDAMYWYRQDPGQGLRLIYYSQIVNDFQKGDIAEGYSVSREKKESFPLTVTSAQKNPTAFYLCASSIAGGGPPYEQYFGPGTRLTVT.

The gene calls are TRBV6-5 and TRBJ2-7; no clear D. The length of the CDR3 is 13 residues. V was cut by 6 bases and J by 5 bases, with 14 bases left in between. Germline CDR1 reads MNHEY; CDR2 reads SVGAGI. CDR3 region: CASRSGLRDEQYF. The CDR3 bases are TGTGCCAGCAGATCGGGCTTACGGGACGAGCAGTACTTC.